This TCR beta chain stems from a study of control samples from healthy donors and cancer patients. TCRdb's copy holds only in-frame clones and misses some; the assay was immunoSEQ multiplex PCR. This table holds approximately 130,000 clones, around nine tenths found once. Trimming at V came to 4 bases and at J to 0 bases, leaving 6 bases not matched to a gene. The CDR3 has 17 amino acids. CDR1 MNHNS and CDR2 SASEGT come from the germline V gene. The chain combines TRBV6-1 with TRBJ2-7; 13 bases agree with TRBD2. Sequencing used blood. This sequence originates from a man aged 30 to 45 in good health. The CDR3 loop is CASSVLAGGPSSYEQYF. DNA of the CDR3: TGTGCCAGCAGTGTACTAGCGGGGGGGCCTAGCTCCTACGAGCAGTACTTC.